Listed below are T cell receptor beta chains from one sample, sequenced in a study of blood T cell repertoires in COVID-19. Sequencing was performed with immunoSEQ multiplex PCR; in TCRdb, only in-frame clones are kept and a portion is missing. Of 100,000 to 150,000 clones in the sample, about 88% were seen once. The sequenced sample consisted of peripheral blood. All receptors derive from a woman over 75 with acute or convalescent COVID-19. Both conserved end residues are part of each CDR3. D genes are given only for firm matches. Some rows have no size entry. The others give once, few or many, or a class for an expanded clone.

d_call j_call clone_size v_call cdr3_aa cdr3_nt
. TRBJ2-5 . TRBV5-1 CASSVPQGTQYF TGCGCCAGCAGCGTCCCACAGGGAACCCAGTACTTC
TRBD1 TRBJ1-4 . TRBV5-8 CASSPTDRGEWWLFF TGTGCCAGCAGCCCGACGGACAGGGGGGAATGGTGGCTGTTTTTT
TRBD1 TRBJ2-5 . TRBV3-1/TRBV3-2 CASSQDRTGRSRTQYF TGTGCCAGCAGCCAAGATCGGACAGGGAGATCAAGGACCCAGTACTTC
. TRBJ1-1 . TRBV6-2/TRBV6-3 CASSYPPGQINTEAFF TGTGCCAGCAGTTACCCACCAGGACAGATAAACACTGAAGCTTTCTTT
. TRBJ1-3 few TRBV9 CASSVEWTANTIYF TGTGCCAGCAGCGTAGAGTGGACAGCAAACACCATATATTTT
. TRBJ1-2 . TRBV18 CASSSDASGYGYTF TGTGCCAGCTCATCAGATGCGTCGGGATATGGCTACACCTTC
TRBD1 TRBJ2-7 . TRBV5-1 CASSLAWSGGSSYEQYF TGCGCCAGCAGCTTGGCTTGGTCAGGGGGAAGCTCCTACGAGCAGTACTTC
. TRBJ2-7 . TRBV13 CASSLGGQSTYEQYF TGTGCCAGCAGCTTGGGGGGGCAGAGTACCTACGAGCAGTACTTC
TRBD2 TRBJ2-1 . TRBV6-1 CASSELSGRARNEQFF TGTGCCAGCAGTGAACTAAGCGGGAGGGCCCGGAATGAGCAGTTCTTC
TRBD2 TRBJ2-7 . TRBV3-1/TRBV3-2 CASSHAGAVGHEQYF TGTGCCAGCAGCCACGCGGGAGCCGTCGGCCACGAGCAGTACTTC
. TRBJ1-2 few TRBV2 CASRLGETYGYTF TGTGCCAGCAGGCTCGGGGAGACCTATGGCTACACCTTC
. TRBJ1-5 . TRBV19 CASSQQGGQPQHF TGTGCCAGTAGCCAACAGGGCGGCCAGCCCCAGCATTTT
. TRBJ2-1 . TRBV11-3 CASSSQNEQFF TGTGCCAGCAGCTCCCAGAATGAGCAGTTCTTC
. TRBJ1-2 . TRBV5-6 CASSLSRTLYGYTF TGTGCCAGCAGCCTATCCAGGACACTCTATGGCTACACCTTC
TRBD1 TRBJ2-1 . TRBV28 CASSPPDRDGLSQFF TGTGCCAGCAGTCCCCCGGACAGGGACGGGCTCTCGCAGTTCTTC
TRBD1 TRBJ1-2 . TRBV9 CASSVDPRGSMSYTF TGTGCCAGCAGCGTAGATCCCAGGGGGTCTATGAGCTACACCTTC
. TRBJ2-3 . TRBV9 CASSVGRGAQADTQYF TGTGCCAGCAGCGTAGGCCGGGGGGCCCAGGCAGATACGCAGTATTTT
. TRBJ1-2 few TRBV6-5 CASRVQGSDGYTF TGTGCCAGCAGGGTTCAGGGAAGCGATGGCTACACCTTC
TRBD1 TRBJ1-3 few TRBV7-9 CASSLTSGTGGNTIYF TGTGCCAGCAGCTTAACCTCCGGGACAGGGGGGAACACCATATATTTT
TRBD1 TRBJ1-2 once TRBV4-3 CASSPGQGYGYTF TGCGCCAGCAGCCCTGGACAGGGCTATGGCTACACCTTC
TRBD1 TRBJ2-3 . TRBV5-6 CASSLVTGSGNTQYF TGTGCCAGCAGCTTGGTGACAGGGTCGGGGAATACGCAGTATTTT
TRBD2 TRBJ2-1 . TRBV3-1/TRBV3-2 CASSPSGTITYNEQFF TGTGCCAGCAGCCCATCCGGGACTATAACCTACAATGAGCAGTTCTTC
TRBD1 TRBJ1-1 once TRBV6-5 CASSYSTGGGTEAFF TGTGCCAGCAGTTACTCCACAGGGGGCGGCACTGAAGCTTTCTTT
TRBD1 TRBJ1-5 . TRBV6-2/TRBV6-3 CASSNTGTGSIQPQHF TGTGCCAGCAGTAATACCGGGACAGGGTCAATTCAGCCCCAGCATTTT
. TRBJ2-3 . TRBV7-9 CASSLGQGSTDTQYF TGTGCCAGCAGCTTAGGGCAGGGAAGCACAGATACGCAGTATTTT
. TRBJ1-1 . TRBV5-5 CASSYQGMNTEAFF TGTGCCAGCAGCTACCAGGGAATGAACACTGAAGCTTTCTTT
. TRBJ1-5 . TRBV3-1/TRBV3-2 CASSQGRQRGNQPQHF TGTGCCAGCAGCCAAGGCAGGCAGAGAGGCAATCAGCCCCAGCATTTT
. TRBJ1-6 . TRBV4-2 CASSQVANLGGLNSPLHF TGTGCCAGCAGCCAAGTGGCTAATTTGGGTGGACTTAATTCACCCCTCCACTTT
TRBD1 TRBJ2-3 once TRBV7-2 CASSYRTGGPDTQYF TGTGCCAGCAGCTACCGGACAGGTGGGCCAGATACGCAGTATTTT
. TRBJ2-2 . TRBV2 CASCREARAAAGELFF TGTGCCAGCTGCCGTGAGGCCAGGGCGGCCGCCGGGGAGCTGTTTTTT
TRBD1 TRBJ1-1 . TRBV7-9 CASTRTGGNTEAFF TGTGCCAGCACCAGGACAGGGGGTAACACTGAAGCTTTCTTT
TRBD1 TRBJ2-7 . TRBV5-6 CASSGTGGASFYEQYF TGTGCCAGCAGCGGGACAGGGGGCGCTTCTTTCTACGAGCAGTACTTC
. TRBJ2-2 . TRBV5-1 CASSLEPANTGELFF TGCGCCAGCAGCTTGGAACCAGCGAACACCGGGGAGCTGTTTTTT
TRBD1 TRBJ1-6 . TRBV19 CASSNHRGGSPLHF TGTGCCAGTAGTAACCACAGGGGCGGGTCACCCCTCCACTTT
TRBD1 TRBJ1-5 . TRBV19 CASRQGRDQPQHF TGTGCCAGTCGACAGGGGCGGGATCAGCCCCAGCATTTT
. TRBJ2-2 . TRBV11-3 CASSLVTGLDTGELFF TGTGCCAGCAGCTTAGTTACGGGATTGGACACCGGGGAGCTGTTTTTT
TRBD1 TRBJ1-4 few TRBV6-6 CASSYSVTGEKLFF TGTGCCAGCAGTTACTCCGTGACAGGGGAAAAACTGTTTTTT
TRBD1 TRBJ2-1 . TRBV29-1 CSVGKAGGEQFF TGCAGCGTCGGGAAGGCAGGGGGCGAGCAGTTCTTC
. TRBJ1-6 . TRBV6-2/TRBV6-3 CASSTGNSPLHF TGTGCCAGCAGCACCGGGAATTCACCCCTCCACTTT
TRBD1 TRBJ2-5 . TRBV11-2 CASSLGTGRQETQYF TGTGCCAGCAGCTTAGGGACAGGGCGCCAAGAGACCCAGTACTTC
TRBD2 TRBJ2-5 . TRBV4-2 CASSQGGGGQETQYF TGTGCCAGCAGCCAAGGGGGCGGGGGGCAAGAGACCCAGTACTTC
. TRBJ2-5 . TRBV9 CASSVSVVQETQYF TGTGCCAGCAGCGTCTCCGTAGTTCAAGAGACCCAGTACTTC
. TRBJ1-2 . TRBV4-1 CASSSQEGYGYTF TGCGCCAGCAGCAGTCAGGAAGGCTATGGCTACACCTTC
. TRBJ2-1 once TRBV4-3 CASSQEAWNEQFF TGCGCCAGCAGCCAAGAAGCCTGGAATGAGCAGTTCTTC
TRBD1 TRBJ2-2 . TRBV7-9 CASKDRGPGTGELFF TGTGCCAGCAAGGACAGGGGGCCTGGTACCGGGGAGCTGTTTTTT
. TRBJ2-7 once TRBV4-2 CATKTGLSSYEQYF TGTGCCACCAAGACAGGTCTTAGCTCCTACGAGCAGTACTTC
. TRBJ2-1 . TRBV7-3 CASSPGSSYNEQFF TGTGCCAGCAGCCCAGGCAGCTCCTACAATGAGCAGTTCTTC
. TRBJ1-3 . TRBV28 CASIPHPSGNTIYF TGTGCCAGCATTCCCCATCCATCTGGAAACACCATATATTTT
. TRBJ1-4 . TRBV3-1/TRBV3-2 CASSLSSGAPEKLFF TGTGCCAGCAGCCTTTCCAGCGGGGCTCCTGAAAAACTGTTTTTT
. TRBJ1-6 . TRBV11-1 CASSRSGRGSSPLHF TGTGCCAGCAGCCGATCGGGCAGGGGTTCTTCACCCCTCCACTTT
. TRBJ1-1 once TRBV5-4 CASSLVSQLNTEAFF TGTGCCAGCAGCTTGGTTTCCCAGTTGAACACTGAAGCTTTCTTT
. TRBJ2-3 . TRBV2 CASSGGSDGNTDTQYF TGTGCCAGCAGTGGCGGTAGTGACGGTAACACAGATACGCAGTATTTT